This entry lists 30 T cell receptor beta chains sequenced from one sample in a study of OX40 agonist ivuxolimab in advanced cancers. Sequenced by immunoSEQ multiplex PCR; TCRdb stores in-frame clones only, minus some. The profile shows tens of thousands of clones, roughly 90% of them singletons. This sample comprised CD4+ or CD8+ T cells sorted from blood, obtained in a trial of the OX40 agonist ivuxolimab. The receptors shown here come from an adult with an advanced solid tumor such as melanoma, head and neck, liver or kidney cancer.

V gene TRBV7-9 combines with J gene TRBJ1-2; 7 nucleotides agree with TRBD1. Germline CDR1 and CDR2: SEHNR and FQNEAQ (reference sequence). V lost 5 bases, J lost 4 bases, and 13 bases stayed unmatched. The CDR3 is 16 residues long. This CDR3 is CASSHLIQTGRYGYTF. In DNA, the CDR3 is TGTGCCAGCAGCCACCTCATCCAGACAGGGCGCTATGGCTACACCTTC. Full variable domain (outside the CDR3, taken from reference TRBV7-9 and TRBJ1-2): DTGVSQNPRHKITKRGQNVTFRCDPISEHNRLYWYRQTLGQGPEFLTYFQNEAQLEKSRLLSDRFSAERPKGSFSTLEIQRTEQGDSAMYLCASSHLIQTGRYGYTFGSGTRLTVV.

The count of this clone is one. The genes are TRBV5-6 and TRBJ1-4, with D tentatively TRBD1 (5 bases). Germline V gene sequence: CDR1 SGHDT, CDR2 YYEEEE. The CDR3 is 16 residues long. V was shortened by 6 bases and J by 8 bases, with 23 bases between the two germline ends. CDR3 sequence reads: CASTLWTQGSAEKLFF. CDR3 bases: TGTGCCAGCACCCTTTGGACCCAGGGCTCTGCAGAAAAACTGTTTTTT. The full variable domain, completed using reference TRBV5-6 and TRBJ1-4, is DAGVTQSPTHLIKTRGQQVTLRCSPKSGHDTVSWYQQALGQGPQFIFQYYEEEERQRGNFPDRFSGHQFPNYSSELNVNALLLGDSALYLCASTLWTQGSAEKLFFGSGTQLSVL.

CDR3 coding DNA: TGTGCCAGCAGCTTGGAACTAGCGGTAAACAATGAGCAGTTCTTC. Translating it yields CASSLELAVNNEQFF. The chain uses TRBV5-4 and TRBJ2-1; 8 positions match TRBD2. Germline-derived CDR1 and CDR2 are SGHNT and YYREEE (reference sequence). The CDR3 loop spans 15 amino acids. Trimming at V came to 0 bases and at J to 5 bases, leaving 4 bases not matched to a gene. The full variable domain, rest sourced from reference TRBV5-4 and TRBJ2-1, is ETGVTQSPTHLIKTRGQQVTLRCSSQSGHNTVSWYQQALGQGPQFIFQYYREEENGRGNFPPRFSGLQFPNYSSELNVNALELDDSALYLCASSLELAVNNEQFFGPGTRLTVL.

The chain is built from TRBV28 and TRBJ1-3; D unclear. CDR1 MDHEN and CDR2 SYDVKM come from the germline V gene. The CDR3 has 14 amino acids. V gave up 2 bases and J gave up 2 bases, with 7 bases separating them. This CDR3 is CASSLARTGNTIYF. The CDR3 DNA is TGTGCCAGCAGTTTAGCCAGGACTGGAAACACCATATATTTT.

The chain joins TRBV6-6 to TRBJ2-5; TRBD1 might be the D (6 bases). Trimming left V 8 bases short and J 4 bases short, with 8 bases between. CDR3 size: 11 residues. Germline loops: CDR1 MNHNY, CDR2 SVGAGI (reference sequence). CDR3 in amino acids: CASRGGETQYF. CDR3 coding DNA: TGTGCCAGCCGAGGGGGAGAGACCCAGTACTTC.

The chain carries TRBV5-5 and TRBJ2-7; 9 bases fit TRBD2. This CDR3 spans 14 amino acids. CDR1 and CDR2 from the germline V gene are SGHKS and YYEKEE (reference sequence). V shed 4 bases, J shed 4 bases, and the junction held 6 bases outside the gene matches. DNA for the CDR3: TGTGCCAGCAGCGAAGGGACTAGCTATTACGAGCAGTACTTC. It specifies CASSEGTSYYEQYF.

This rearrangement joins TRBV5-1 to TRBJ1-2, with D hard to call. This CDR3 has 12 amino acids. Germline-derived CDR1 and CDR2 are SGHRS and YFSETQ. V was clipped by 1 base and J by 2 bases, with 3 bases between them. CDR3 sequence reads: CASSLQNYGYTF. CDR3 DNA: TGCGCCAGCAGCTTGCAGAACTATGGCTACACCTTC.

The V call is TRBV30, the J call TRBJ2-7; TRBD1 is a possible D gene (6 bases). Germline CDR1 GTSNPN, CDR2 SVGIG (reference sequence). V gave up 5 bases and J gave up 1 base, with 12 bases separating them. This CDR3 contains 13 residues. This CDR3 is CAWEQGISYEQYF. The CDR3 DNA is TGTGCCTGGGAGCAGGGGATTTCCTACGAGCAGTACTTC.

The V and J genes are TRBV9 and TRBJ2-3; 8 bases agree with TRBD2. V lost 4 bases to trimming and J lost 2 bases; unmatched junction nucleotides: 6. The CDR3 is 15 amino acids. Germline CDR1 and CDR2: SGDLS and YYNGEE. The CDR3 loop reads CASSLLGGVTDTQYF. The CDR3, as DNA: TGTGCCAGCAGCCTACTCGGGGGGGTCACAGATACGCAGTATTTT.

The chain is built from TRBV14 and TRBJ2-1, with D possibly matching TRBD2 (5 bases). Germline V lookup: CDR1 SGHDN, CDR2 FVKESK. V lost 5 bases and J lost 14, with 13 bases in between. There are 11 residues in the CDR3. The CDR3 spells CASSFSGWKFF. As DNA, the CDR3 is TGTGCCAGCAGCTTTTCGGGGTGGAAGTTCTTC. Filled out from reference TRBV14 and TRBJ2-1, the complete variable domain reads EAGVTQFPSHSVIEKGQTVTLRCDPISGHDNLYWYRRVMGKEIKFLLHFVKESKQDESGMPNNRFLAERTGGTYSTLKVQPAELEDSGVYFCASSFSGWKFFGPGTRLTVL.

This chain joins TRBV5-5 and TRBJ2-5; D call uncertain. Trimming left V 3 bases short and J 5 bases short, with 17 bases between. The CDR3 covers 15 residues. Germline V gene sequence: CDR1 SGHKS, CDR2 YYEKEE (reference sequence). CDR3 loop: CASSWAVAVGETQYF. The CDR3 bases are TGTGCCAGCAGCTGGGCCGTGGCGGTCGGGGAGACCCAGTACTTC.

The chain has TRBV7-3 and TRBJ2-3; the D gene could be TRBD1 or TRBD2 (5 bases each). The germline gives CDR1 SGHTA, CDR2 FQGTGA. Trimming stripped 3 bases from V and 8 bases from J, with 12 bases between. This CDR3 spans 13 amino acids. This CDR3 is CASSFDGAGTQYF. DNA of the CDR3: TGTGCCAGCAGCTTTGATGGGGCGGGTACGCAGTATTTT.

V is TRBV29-1 and J is TRBJ1-6; a weak D match, TRBD1 (5 bases). CDR1 and CDR2 (germline): SQVTM, ANQGSEA. Trimming took off 6 bases at V and 7 bases at J, with 16 bases between the two ends. The CDR3 totals 14 residues. The CDR3 sequence: CSVLSTQGNSPLHF. DNA of the CDR3: TGCAGCGTCCTTAGCACGCAGGGAAATTCACCCCTCCACTTT.

CDR3 bases: TGTGCCAGCAGAAAAGGACAGGGGGCGCTTTCGAACACTGAAGCTTTCTTT. Translated: CASRKGQGALSNTEAFF. The genes are TRBV7-9 and TRBJ1-1; 11 nucleotides agree with TRBD1. Germline V gene data show CDR1 as SEHNR and CDR2 as FQNEAQ (reference sequence). This CDR3 contains 17 residues. With V trimmed by 6 bases and J by 1 base, 10 bases remained unmatched.

The genes are TRBV18 and TRBJ1-3, with D perhaps matching TRBD1 (5 bases). The germline CDR1 and CDR2 sequences are KGHSH and LQKENI. The CDR3 contains 17 residues. V gave up 2 bases and J gave up 0 bases, with 14 bases separating them. CDR3 amino acids: CASSPGGEGSSGNTIYF. The CDR3 DNA reads as TGTGCCAGCTCACCAGGGGGTGAAGGGAGCTCTGGAAACACCATATATTTT.

The rearrangement uses TRBV5-1 and TRBJ2-2; a possible D gene is TRBD1 (6 bases). This CDR3 comprises 14 residues. In germline, CDR1 is SGHRS, CDR2 YFSETQ. The ends were cut back, 4 bases at V and 1 base at J, with 8 bases in the middle. The CDR3 here is CASSPGQNTGELFF. DNA of the CDR3: TGCGCCAGCAGCCCGGGACAGAACACCGGGGAGCTGTTTTTT.

Only one count was recorded for this clone. J is TRBJ1-2 and V is TRBV28; D gene uncertain. Looked up from germline, CDR1 is MDHEN and CDR2 is SYDVKM. The CDR3 totals 14 residues. Trimming pared 2 bases from V and 0 bases from J, leaving 7 bases between. The CDR3: CASSLGIANYGYTF. CDR3 DNA: TGTGCCAGCAGTTTAGGTATAGCTAACTATGGCTACACCTTC.

The chain carries TRBV5-1 and TRBJ2-1, with D perhaps matching TRBD1 (5 bases). The germline V gene encodes CDR1 SGHRS and CDR2 YFSETQ. Trimming took off 4 bases at V and 6 bases at J, with 32 bases between the two ends. This CDR3 has 20 amino acids. This chain's CDR3 is CASSLWAGNLADTVRNEQFF. The CDR3 DNA follows: TGCGCCAGCAGCCTCTGGGCAGGGAATCTTGCCGACACGGTACGCAATGAGCAGTTCTTC.

V gene TRBV19 combines with J gene TRBJ1-2; no firm D call. The V and J ends lost 3 bases and 2 bases respectively, with 4 bases between them. Germline CDR1 is LNHDA and CDR2 is SQIVND (reference sequence). The CDR3 loop spans 12 amino acids. CDR3 DNA sequence: TGTGCCAGTAGTATGAGGAACTATGGCTACACCTTC. Protein product: CASSMRNYGYTF.

This clone occurred once. Here the CDR3 DNA reads TGTGCCAGCAGTCAGAGGACTAGCGGGAGATACTACGAGCAGTACTTC. Translation: CASSQRTSGRYYEQYF. The chain joins TRBV6-6 to TRBJ2-7; 13 bases are a match to TRBD2. Trimming at V came to 5 bases and at J to 3 bases, leaving 7 bases not matched to a gene. The CDR3 sequence is 16 residues long. Per the germline V gene, CDR1 is MNHNY and CDR2 is SVGAGI (reference sequence).

The chain combines TRBV7-2 with TRBJ1-5; maybe TRBD1 (5 bases). CDR1 SGHTA and CDR2 FQGNSA come from the germline V gene. The germline V and J ends were trimmed by 5 bases and 0 bases, with 11 bases remaining between them. CDR3 size: 15 residues. CDR3 in DNA: TGTGCCAGCAGCGCCGGGGGAGTTAGCAATCAGCCCCAGCATTTT. This codes for CASSAGGVSNQPQHF.

The rearrangement links TRBV2 to TRBJ2-1; 9 positions agree with TRBD2. The CDR3 totals 15 residues. The germline V gene has CDR1 SNHLY and CDR2 FYNNEI. Losses at the gene ends were 2 bases for V and 6 bases for J; bases not matched to a gene: 5. CDR3 DNA: TGTGCCAGCAGTGAACTGGTTAGCGGGAGCAATGAGCAGTTCTTC. Amino acid sequence: CASSELVSGSNEQFF.

The chain has TRBV9 and TRBJ2-2, with 14 bases fitting TRBD2. The CDR3 is 18 amino acids. With 4 bases clipped from V and 0 bases from J, the junction kept 5 bases outside the gene matches. CDR1 SGDLS and CDR2 YYNGEE come from the germline V gene. In DNA, the CDR3 is TGTGCCAGCAGCTTAGGACTAGCGGGAGGCGCGAACACCGGGGAGCTGTTTTTT. It yields the protein CASSLGLAGGANTGELFF.

This clone was detected once. V gene TRBV9 combines with J gene TRBJ2-2; no clear D gene. V was clipped by 0 bases and J by 7 bases, with 4 bases between them. CDR3 length equals 12 residues. Germline V gene sequence: CDR1 SGDLS, CDR2 YYNGEE. The CDR3 loop reads CASSVGRGELFF. DNA for the CDR3: TGTGCCAGCAGCGTAGGGCGCGGGGAGCTGTTTTTT.

The chain is built from TRBV28 and TRBJ2-2; no firm D call. CDR1 and CDR2 from the germline V gene are MDHEN and SYDVKM. The CDR3 covers 12 residues. Trimming cost V 1 base and J 4 bases, with 1 base left between them. The DNA of the CDR3 is TGTGCCAGCAGTTTATTCACCGGGGAGCTGTTTTTT. It translates to CASSLFTGELFF.

The rearrangement uses TRBV6-6 and TRBJ2-5; 7 nucleotides align to TRBD1. Per germline, CDR1 MNHNY and CDR2 SVGAGI (reference sequence). This CDR3 is 11 amino acids long. The V and J ends lost 6 bases and 9 bases, in that order; junction bases with no gene match: 4. DNA of the CDR3: TGTGCCAGCAGCCCGCAGGGGGCCCAGTACTTC. Translation: CASSPQGAQYF.

This rearrangement joins TRBV7-9 to TRBJ2-1; 9 nucleotides line up with TRBD1. This CDR3 comprises 16 residues. The germline gives CDR1 SEHNR, CDR2 FQNEAQ (reference sequence). V lost 5 bases and J lost 0; bases outside the gene matches: 5. The CDR3 is CASSRTGVSSYNEQFF. As DNA, the CDR3 is TGTGCCAGCAGCCGGACAGGGGTCAGCTCCTACAATGAGCAGTTCTTC.

The chain carries TRBV28 and TRBJ2-7, with TRBD1 identical over 8 bases. The CDR3 loop spans 15 amino acids. V dropped 4 bases and J dropped 7; count of bases not matched to a gene: 12. Germline V lookup: CDR1 MDHEN, CDR2 SYDVKM. CDR3 sequence: CASSSPGQARGEQYF. DNA of the CDR3: TGTGCCAGCAGTTCCCCGGGACAGGCCCGCGGAGAGCAGTACTTC.

The rearrangement uses TRBV15 and TRBJ2-7; no definite D call. Trimming shortened V by 1 base and J by 0 bases, and 16 bases separated the two germline ends. The length of the CDR3 is 17 residues. Germline loops: CDR1 LNHNV, CDR2 YYDKDF (reference sequence). This CDR3 reads CATSRVRAARSSYEQYF. The DNA of the CDR3 is TGTGCCACCAGCAGAGTTAGGGCGGCGAGGAGCTCCTACGAGCAGTACTTC.

The V and J genes are TRBV28 and TRBJ2-1, with 7 bases fitting TRBD1. V trimming: 5 bases; J trimming: 8 bases; junction bases outside the gene matches: 0. The CDR3 length is 11 residues. From germline, CDR1 is MDHEN and CDR2 SYDVKM. CDR3 loop: CASSGTDEQFF. As DNA, the CDR3 is TGTGCCAGCAGTGGGACAGATGAGCAGTTCTTC.